This T cell receptor beta chain was obtained from a study of CD8+CD57+ T cells in acquired aplastic anemia. On the study more broadly: DNA per sorted CD4+ or CD8+ sample ranged about 0.17 to 30 ug, averaging around 3.1 ug. Study results and caveats: Patients and controls turned out to have 25 to 35 CD8+ CDR3 sequences in common.

Trimming shortened V by 3 bases and J by 2 bases, and 10 bases separated the two germline ends. CDR3 size: 14 residues. Germline loops: CDR1 MGHDK, CDR2 SYGVNS. Comment on this clonotype: The target antigen is unknown.

Genomic DNA, serving as template, underwent TCR beta VDJ and CDR3 profiling. TCRdb ran MiXCR on the reads and lists one entry per CDR3 protein. Of about 190,000 distinct CDR3 sequences in the sample, 40% to 55% were seen once. Patients selected for sequencing had displayed CD8+CD57+ cell expansion by flow cytometry. Patient blood was sampled before any therapy had been received. This chain uses TRBV25-1 with TRBJ1-1, with D uncertain. The clonotype was recovered from a human donor with aplastic anemia. Sequenced: sorted CD4+, CD8+, or CD8+CD57+ T cells (not recorded which) from PBMCs. CDR3 DNA: TGTGCCAGCAGTGATTATAGGAAAAACACTGAAGCTTTCTTT. This encodes CASSDYRKNTEAFF.